One and the same sample provided the 29 T cell receptor beta chains below, sequenced in a study of response to subunit inactivated influenza vaccine. TCRdb ran MiXCR on the RT-PCR reads and lists one entry per CDR3 protein. The top ten hold around 10% of the sample, which has approximately 500,000 distinct CDR3 sequences, approximately 14% seen once. The sequencing used PBMCs from blood, collected less than 13 days after vaccination. All receptors come from a man aged 45-65 years who received an inactivated influenza vaccine.

V and J are TRBV29-1 and TRBJ2-7; unclear D gene. This CDR3 comprises 10 residues. Germline V gene sequence: CDR1 SQVTM, CDR2 ANQGSEA. With 3 bases removed from V and 6 bases from J, the gap between germline ends came to 6 bases. The CDR3 sequence: CSVDDGEQYF. As DNA, the CDR3 is TGCAGCGTTGACGATGGCGAGCAGTACTTC.

This chain connects TRBV11-1 to TRBJ1-1; TRBD1 matches 12 bases. The junction had 14 bases not matched to a gene; V was cut back by 5 bases and J by 4 bases. CDR1 SGHAT and CDR2 FQDESV come from the germline V gene (reference sequence). The CDR3 runs 18 residues. CDR3: CASSAAPGQGARGTEAFF. CDR3 nucleotide sequence: TGTGCCAGCAGCGCCGCACCGGGACAGGGGGCGCGCGGCACTGAAGCTTTCTTT.

This clonotype was detected many times. The chain employs TRBV6-2 or TRBV6-3 and TRBJ2-1; D tentatively fits TRBD1 or TRBD2 (5 bases each). The CDR3 contains 12 residues. The germline gives CDR1 MNHEY, CDR2 SVGEGT. Trimming stripped 6 bases from V and 7 bases from J, with 10 bases between. In nucleotides, the CDR3 is TGTGCCAGCAGCCCGTGGGGGAATGAGCAGTTCTTC. As protein: CASSPWGNEQFF.

The chain carries TRBV11-1 and TRBJ2-1, with 7 bases lining up with TRBD2. Germline V gene lookup returns CDR1 SGHAT and CDR2 FQDESV (reference sequence). V lost 2 bases to trimming and J lost 0 bases; unmatched junction nucleotides: 13. The CDR3 sequence is 19 residues long. CDR3 region: CASSLRFKSGISSYNEQFF. Here the CDR3 DNA reads TGTGCCAGCAGCTTAAGGTTTAAGAGCGGGATAAGCTCCTACAATGAGCAGTTCTTC.

V usage is TRBV9 and J usage is TRBJ2-3, with TRBD2 matching over 9 bases. Germline V CDR1 and CDR2: SGDLS, YYNGEE. With 0 bases clipped from V and 1 base from J, the junction kept 9 bases outside the gene matches. The CDR3 sequence is 18 residues long. Written as DNA, the CDR3 is TGTGCCAGCAGCGTAGAGGTGCGGGGGGGCCGTGGCACAGATACGCAGTATTTT. Translation gives CASSVEVRGGRGTDTQYF.

This clonotype was counted only a few times. V is TRBV29-1 and J is TRBJ2-2; 9 nucleotides agree with TRBD2. Germline V gene lookup returns CDR1 SQVTM and CDR2 ANQGSEA. This CDR3 is 14 amino acids long. The V segment lost 6 bases and the J segment 6 bases; nucleotides outside the gene matches: 8. This CDR3 reads CSVARTSEPGELFF. The CDR3 DNA is TGCAGCGTCGCCCGGACTAGCGAACCCGGGGAGCTGTTTTTT.

This clonotype was seen at least ten times. The chain employs TRBV12-3 or TRBV12-4 and TRBJ2-1; 8 bases fit TRBD2. V was clipped by 3 bases and J by 2 bases; unmatched bases: 6. The CDR3 contains 16 residues. The chain's CDR3 is CASSFGGGGPYNEQFF. As DNA, the CDR3 is TGTGCCAGCAGTTTTGGAGGCGGGGGGCCCTACAATGAGCAGTTCTTC.

Many counts were recorded for this clonotype. A junction end diverges from the germline sequence, so it may reflect a read error. This chain uses TRBV12-3 or TRBV12-4 with TRBJ1-5; D remains ambiguous. This CDR3 is 15 amino acids long. CDR3 coding DNA: TGCGCCAGCAGCTTAGGAGGTGTTGGCAATCAGCCCCAGCATTTT. It encodes CASSLGGVGNQPQHF.

The chain couples TRBV20-1 to TRBJ2-7; 9 bases map to TRBD1. Germline V gives CDR1 DFQATT, CDR2 SNEGSKA (reference sequence). The CDR3 has 14 residues. The ends lost 5 bases at V and 4 bases at J; junction bases unmatched: 9. The CDR3 loop reads CSASTGGWAYEQYF. The CDR3 DNA reads TGCAGTGCTTCGACAGGGGGTTGGGCGTACGAGCAGTACTTC.

The chain carries TRBV9 and TRBJ2-2; 8 bases align to TRBD1. The CDR3 length is 16 residues. J gave up 0 bases and V 4 bases, and 5 bases lay outside the gene matches. CDR1 SGDLS and CDR2 YYNGEE come from the germline V gene. The CDR3 reads CASSTGQGPNTGELFF. CDR3 nucleotides: TGTGCCAGCAGCACCGGACAGGGACCGAACACCGGGGAGCTGTTTTTT.

The rearrangement joins TRBV3-1 to TRBJ1-2; 8 bases match TRBD1. The CDR3 is 14 residues long. With 2 bases clipped from V and 7 bases from J, the junction kept 6 bases outside the gene matches. Germline V gene sequence: CDR1 LGHDT, CDR2 YNNKEL (reference sequence). The CDR3 nucleotides read TGTGCCAGCAGCCAACACCAGGGGGCGGCTGGCTACACCTTC. Amino acid sequence: CASSQHQGAAGYTF.

This chain uses TRBV29-1 with TRBJ2-7; D gene unclear. Germline V CDR1 and CDR2: SQVTM, ANQGSEA. The CDR3 sequence is 15 residues long. V gave up 0 bases and J gave up 6 bases, with 18 bases separating them. The CDR3 sequence is CSVEERSGASLEQYF. The CDR3 DNA reads TGCAGCGTTGAAGAGAGGTCAGGAGCCTCCCTCGAGCAGTACTTC.

This clonotype was seen more than once but under ten times. CDR3 DNA sequence: TGTGCCAGCAGCTTGGACAACCACAATGAGCAGTTCTTC. Its translation is CASSLDNHNEQFF. The rearrangement uses TRBV7-3 and TRBJ2-1; D is perhaps TRBD1 (5 bases). The V end was cut by 3 bases, the J end by 5 bases, with 8 bases between. This CDR3 spans 13 amino acids. Germline V gives CDR1 SGHTA, CDR2 FQGTGA.

The table lists this clonotype with a few counts. This sequence joins TRBV29-1 and TRBJ2-1, with 11 bases matching TRBD2. The CDR3 covers 15 residues. Germline V lookup: CDR1 SQVTM, CDR2 ANQGSEA. J gave up 6 bases and V 4 bases, and 8 bases lay outside the gene matches. The CDR3, as DNA: TGCAGCGTTGGTACTAGCGGGAGAGGTAGCAATGAGCAGTTCTTC. It specifies CSVGTSGRGSNEQFF.

The chain couples TRBV20-1 to TRBJ1-1; a possible D gene is TRBD1 (5 bases). The CDR3 consists of 15 residues. Looked up from germline, CDR1 is DFQATT and CDR2 is SNEGSKA (reference sequence). Trimming pared 1 base from V and 3 bases from J, leaving 15 bases between. For the CDR3, the DNA is TGCAGTGCTAGAGGGTGGGGGATTGCGCACACTGAAGCTTTCTTT. This translates into CSARGWGIAHTEAFF.

This clonotype was found many times. The chain links TRBV20-1 to TRBJ2-3, with D perhaps TRBD2 (5 bases). The CDR3 length is 14 residues. Germline lookup yields CDR1 DFQATT and CDR2 SNEGSKA (reference sequence). V was clipped by 6 bases and J by 2 bases, with 15 bases between them. The CDR3 sequence: CSAKTRTLTDTQYF. The CDR3 DNA reads TGCAGTGCCAAGACACGGACTCTCACAGATACGCAGTATTTT.

This clonotype was picked up a small number of times. The chain carries TRBV27 and TRBJ2-2; TRBD1 aligns across 10 bases. J lost 7 bases, V lost 4 bases, and 6 bases had no gene match. CDR1 is MNHEY and CDR2 is SMNVEV in the germline V gene (reference sequence). The CDR3 runs to 15 residues. Here the CDR3 reads CASSWGTGVIGELFF. DNA of the CDR3: TGTGCCAGCAGTTGGGGGACAGGGGTTATCGGGGAGCTGTTTTTT.

This chain uses TRBV12-3 or TRBV12-4 with TRBJ2-5, with D perhaps TRBD2 (7 bases). This CDR3 has 16 residues. V lost 6 bases, J lost 4 bases, and 21 bases lay in between. Here the CDR3 reads CASSTRRGGMGETQYF. CDR3 in DNA: TGTGCCAGCAGCACAAGAAGGGGGGGAATGGGAGAGACCCAGTACTTC.

This chain links TRBV7-6 with TRBJ2-7, with 8 bases matching TRBD1. The V gene end was trimmed by 2 bases and the J gene end by 2 bases; junction bases not matched to a gene: 2. Germline lookup yields CDR1 SGHVS and CDR2 FNYEAQ. CDR3 size: 14 residues. CDR3 sequence reads: CASSLTTGAYEQYF. Written as DNA, the CDR3 is TGTGCCAGCAGCTTAACGACAGGGGCCTACGAGCAGTACTTC.

This clonotype was recorded a few times. A much larger clone sits a single nucleotide away, making a read error possible. V and J are TRBV6-5 and TRBJ2-7; D is unclear. Germline V CDR1 and CDR2: MNHEY, SVGAGI. The germline V and J ends were trimmed by 6 bases and 0 bases, with 3 bases remaining between them. CDR3 length: 11 residues. The DNA of the CDR3 is TGTGCCAGCAGGACCTCCTACGAGCAGTACTTC. The encoded protein is CASRTSYEQYF.

This clonotype was recorded at least ten times. The V call is TRBV5-1, the J call TRBJ2-1, with 9 bases fitting TRBD2. V shed 0 bases and J 8 bases; nucleotides not matched to a gene: 9. Germline CDR1 and CDR2: SGHRS and YFSETQ. This CDR3 is 16 amino acids long. DNA of the CDR3: TGCGCCAGCAGCTTGGTGTCTAGCGGGGCTTTGGATGAGCAGTTCTTC. Its translation: CASSLVSSGALDEQFF.

This clonotype appeared a few times. The chain has TRBV29-1 and TRBJ1-1; D not resolved. The CDR3 length is 12 residues. Looked up from germline, CDR1 is SQVTM and CDR2 is ANQGSEA. The V gene lost 5 bases and the J gene lost 2 bases, with 9 bases spanning the gap. The CDR3 here is CSVHPDNTEAFF. CDR3 nucleotide sequence: TGCAGCGTTCACCCGGACAACACTGAAGCTTTCTTT.

The table lists this clonotype with a few counts. V gene TRBV28 combines with J gene TRBJ1-4; D uncertain. Germline-derived CDR1 and CDR2 are MDHEN and SYDVKM. This CDR3 contains 14 residues. V was pared by 5 bases and J by 8 bases, with 15 bases between. CDR3 in amino acids: CASSVPGPGEKLFF. The CDR3 DNA is TGTGCCAGCAGTGTCCCGGGCCCTGGGGAAAAACTGTTTTTT.

This clonotype came up many times. The chain combines TRBV9 with TRBJ1-4; 8 bases are a match to TRBD1. Germline CDR1 and CDR2: SGDLS and YYNGEE. V gave up 4 bases and J gave up 7 bases; unmatched junction bases: 6. The CDR3 is 14 amino acids. CDR3 nucleotides: TGTGCCAGCAGCCCGCAGGGGGCGGGTGAAAAACTGTTTTTT. This encodes CASSPQGAGEKLFF.

This clonotype has only a few counts. This chain joins TRBV20-1 and TRBJ1-2; no firm D call. Trimming pared 3 bases from V and 4 bases from J, leaving 6 bases between. This CDR3 region has 11 residues. The V gene's germline CDR1 is DFQATT and CDR2 SNEGSKA (reference sequence). The CDR3 sequence: CSARPFYGYTF. In DNA form, the CDR3 reads TGCAGTGCTAGGCCTTTCTATGGCTACACCTTC.

This clonotype has only a few counts. The CDR3 coding sequence is TGTGCCAGCACTTGGGGCTTCTACGAGCAGTACTTC. This encodes CASTWGFYEQYF. The chain links TRBV6-1 to TRBJ2-7, with D possibly being TRBD1 (5 bases). CDR3 size: 12 residues. The V end lost 7 bases, the J end lost 3 bases, and 10 bases lay between the germline ends. The germline V gene has CDR1 MNHNS and CDR2 SASEGT.

This chain links TRBV14 with TRBJ1-5, with D hard to call. The germline V gene encodes CDR1 SGHDN and CDR2 FVKESK. Deletions cut 2 bases from V and 6 bases from J, with 8 bases between. This CDR3 spans 13 amino acids. CDR3 nucleotides: TGTGCCAGCAGCCAAAACCCGGGTCAGCCCCAGCATTTT. This translates into CASSQNPGQPQHF.

This clonotype occurred a few times. The genes are TRBV15 and TRBJ2-5; D might be TRBD2 (7 bases). This CDR3 is built from 15 residues. The V end lost 1 base, the J end lost 3 bases, and 12 bases lay between the germline ends. Germline CDR1 LNHNV, CDR2 YYDKDF (reference sequence). CDR3 coding DNA: TGTGCCACCAGCAGAGGGGGGGGGCCCGAAGAGACCCAGTACTTC. Its protein is CATSRGGGPEETQYF.

The J gene is TRBJ2-3, the V gene TRBV2, with 11 bases identical to TRBD2. There are 16 residues in the CDR3. With V trimmed by 7 bases and J by 0 bases, 6 bases remained unmatched. Germline V gene data show CDR1 as SNHLY and CDR2 as FYNNEI. The CDR3 DNA reads TGTGCCAGCACCAAATTAGCGGGAGGGAGCACAGATACGCAGTATTTT. This gives the protein CASTKLAGGSTDTQYF.